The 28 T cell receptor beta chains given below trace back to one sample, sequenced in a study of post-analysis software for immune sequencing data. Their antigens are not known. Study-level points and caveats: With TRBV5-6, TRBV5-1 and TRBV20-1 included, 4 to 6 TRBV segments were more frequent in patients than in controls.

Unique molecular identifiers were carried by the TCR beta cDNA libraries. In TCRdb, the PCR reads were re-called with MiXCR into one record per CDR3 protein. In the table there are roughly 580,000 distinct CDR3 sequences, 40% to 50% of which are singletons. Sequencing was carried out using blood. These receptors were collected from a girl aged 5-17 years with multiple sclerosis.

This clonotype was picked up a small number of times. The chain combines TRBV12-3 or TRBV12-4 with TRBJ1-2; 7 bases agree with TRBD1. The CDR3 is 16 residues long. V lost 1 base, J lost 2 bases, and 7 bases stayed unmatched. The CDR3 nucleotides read TGTGCCAGCAGTTTAGTACCAGGGGGGTACAACTATGGCTACACCTTC. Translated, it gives CASSLVPGGYNYGYTF.

The CDR3 reads CASSLEVVRWDTQYF. In DNA form, the CDR3 reads TGTGCCAGCAGCTTAGAGGTCGTTAGATGGGATACGCAGTATTTT. V usage is TRBV7-9 and J usage is TRBJ2-3; D ambiguous. CDR1 and CDR2 (germline): SEHNR, FQNEAQ (reference sequence). The V gene lost 1 base and the J gene lost 6 bases, with 14 bases spanning the gap. The CDR3 has 15 amino acids.

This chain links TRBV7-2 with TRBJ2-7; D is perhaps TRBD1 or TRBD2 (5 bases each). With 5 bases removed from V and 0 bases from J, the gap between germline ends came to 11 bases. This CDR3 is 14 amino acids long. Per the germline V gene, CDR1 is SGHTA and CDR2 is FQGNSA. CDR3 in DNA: TGTGCCAGCAGCCGGGGCAGGAACTCCTACGAGCAGTACTTC. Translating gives CASSRGRNSYEQYF.

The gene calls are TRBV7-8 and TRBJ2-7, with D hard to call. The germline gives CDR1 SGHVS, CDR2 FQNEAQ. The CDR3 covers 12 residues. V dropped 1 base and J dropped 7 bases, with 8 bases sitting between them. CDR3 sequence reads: CASSLDSNEQYF. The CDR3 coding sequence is TGTGCCAGCAGCTTAGATAGTAATGAGCAGTACTTC.

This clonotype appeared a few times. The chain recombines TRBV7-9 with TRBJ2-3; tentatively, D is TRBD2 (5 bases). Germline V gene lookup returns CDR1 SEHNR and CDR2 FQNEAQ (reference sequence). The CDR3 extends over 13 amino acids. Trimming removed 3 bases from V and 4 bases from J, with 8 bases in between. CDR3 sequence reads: CASSFRGSDTQYF. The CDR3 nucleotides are TGTGCCAGCAGCTTCCGGGGATCAGATACGCAGTATTTT.

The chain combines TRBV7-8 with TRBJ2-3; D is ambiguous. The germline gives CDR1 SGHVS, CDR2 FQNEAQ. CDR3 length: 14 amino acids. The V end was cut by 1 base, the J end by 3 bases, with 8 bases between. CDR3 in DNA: TGTGCCAGCAGCTTAGAGGGCTTAACAGATACGCAGTATTTT. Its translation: CASSLEGLTDTQYF.

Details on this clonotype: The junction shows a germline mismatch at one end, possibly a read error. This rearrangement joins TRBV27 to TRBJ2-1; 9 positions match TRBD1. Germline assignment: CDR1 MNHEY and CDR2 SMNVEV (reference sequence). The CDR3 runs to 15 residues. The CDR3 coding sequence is TGTGCCAGCAGTTCCCTAGGACAGGGGTACAATGAACAGTTCTTC. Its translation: CASSSLGQGYNEQFF.

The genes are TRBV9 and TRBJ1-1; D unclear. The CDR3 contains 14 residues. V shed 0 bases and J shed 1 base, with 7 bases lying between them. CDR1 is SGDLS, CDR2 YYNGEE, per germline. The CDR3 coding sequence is TGTGCCAGCAGCGTAGAAGAAGGGAACACTGAAGCTTTCTTT. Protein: CASSVEEGNTEAFF.

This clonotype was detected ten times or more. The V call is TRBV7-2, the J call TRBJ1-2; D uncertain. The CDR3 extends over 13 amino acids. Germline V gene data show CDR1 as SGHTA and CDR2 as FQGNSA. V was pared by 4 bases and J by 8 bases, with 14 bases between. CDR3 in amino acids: CASSSYISRGYTF. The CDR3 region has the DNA TGTGCCAGCAGCTCTTACATCTCTCGGGGCTACACCTTC.

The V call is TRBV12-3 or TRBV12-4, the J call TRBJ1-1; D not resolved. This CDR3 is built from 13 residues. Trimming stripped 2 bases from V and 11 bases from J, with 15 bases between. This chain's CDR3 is CASSLRVLRGAFF. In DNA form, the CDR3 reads TGTGCCAGCAGTTTAAGGGTCTTAAGAGGGGCTTTCTTT.

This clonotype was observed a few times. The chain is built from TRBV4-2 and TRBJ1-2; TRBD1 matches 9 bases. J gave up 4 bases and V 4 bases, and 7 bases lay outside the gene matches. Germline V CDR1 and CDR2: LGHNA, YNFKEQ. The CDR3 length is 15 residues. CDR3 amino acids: CASSPPGQGIYGYTF. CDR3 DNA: TGTGCCAGCAGCCCACCGGGACAGGGCATCTATGGCTACACCTTC.

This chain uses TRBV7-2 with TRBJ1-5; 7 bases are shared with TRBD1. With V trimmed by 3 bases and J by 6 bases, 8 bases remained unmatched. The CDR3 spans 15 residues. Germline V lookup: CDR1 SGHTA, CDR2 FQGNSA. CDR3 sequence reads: CASSFSSTGRQPQHF. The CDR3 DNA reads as TGTGCCAGCAGCTTTTCTTCGACAGGGCGTCAGCCCCAGCATTTT.

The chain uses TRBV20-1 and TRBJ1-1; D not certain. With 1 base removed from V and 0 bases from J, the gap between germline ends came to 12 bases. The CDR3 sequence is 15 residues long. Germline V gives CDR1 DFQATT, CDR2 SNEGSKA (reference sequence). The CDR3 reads CSARGQPGLNTEAFF. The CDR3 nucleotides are TGCAGTGCTAGAGGTCAGCCCGGCTTGAACACTGAAGCTTTCTTT.

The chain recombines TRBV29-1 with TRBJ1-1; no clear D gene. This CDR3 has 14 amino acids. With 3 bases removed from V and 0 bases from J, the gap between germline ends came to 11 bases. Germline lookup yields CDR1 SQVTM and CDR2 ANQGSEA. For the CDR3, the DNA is TGCAGCGTTGAGGGCAGAAATATGAACACTGAAGCTTTCTTT. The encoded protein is CSVEGRNMNTEAFF.

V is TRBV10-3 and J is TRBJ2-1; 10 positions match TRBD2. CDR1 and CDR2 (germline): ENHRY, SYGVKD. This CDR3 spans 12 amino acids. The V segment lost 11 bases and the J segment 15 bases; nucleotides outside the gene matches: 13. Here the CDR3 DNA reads TGTGCCTCGCAGACTAGCGGGCTCCCCCCGTTCTTC. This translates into CASQTSGLPPFF.

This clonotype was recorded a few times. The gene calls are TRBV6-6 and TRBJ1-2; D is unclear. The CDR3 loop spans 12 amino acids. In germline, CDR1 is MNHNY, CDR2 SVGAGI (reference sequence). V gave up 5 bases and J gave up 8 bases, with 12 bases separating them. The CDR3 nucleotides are TGTGCCAGCAGTCCTACCATCGAGGGCTACACCTTC. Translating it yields CASSPTIEGYTF.

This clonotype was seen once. The chain's CDR3 is CASSLAHRDNEQFF. CDR3 DNA: TGTGCCAGCAGCTTAGCGCACAGGGACAATGAGCAGTTCTTC. V usage is TRBV7-9 and J usage is TRBJ2-1; TRBD1 is a possible D gene (6 bases). Germline V gene lookup returns CDR1 SEHNR and CDR2 FQNEAQ (reference sequence). Trimming took 0 bases from V and 5 from J, leaving 8 bases between them. The CDR3 loop spans 14 amino acids.

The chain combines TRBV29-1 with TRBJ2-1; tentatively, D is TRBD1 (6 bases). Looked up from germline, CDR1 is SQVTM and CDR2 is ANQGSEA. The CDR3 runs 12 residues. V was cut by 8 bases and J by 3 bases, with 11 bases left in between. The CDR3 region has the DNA TGCAGCTCCGGGACACTCTACAATGAGCAGTTCTTC. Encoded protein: CSSGTLYNEQFF.

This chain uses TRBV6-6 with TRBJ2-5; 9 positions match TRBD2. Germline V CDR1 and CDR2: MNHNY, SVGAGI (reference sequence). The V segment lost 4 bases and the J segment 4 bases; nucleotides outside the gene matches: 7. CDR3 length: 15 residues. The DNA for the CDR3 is TGTGCCAGCAGTTCCATAGCGGGGGCGGGAGAGACCCAGTACTTC. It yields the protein CASSSIAGAGETQYF.

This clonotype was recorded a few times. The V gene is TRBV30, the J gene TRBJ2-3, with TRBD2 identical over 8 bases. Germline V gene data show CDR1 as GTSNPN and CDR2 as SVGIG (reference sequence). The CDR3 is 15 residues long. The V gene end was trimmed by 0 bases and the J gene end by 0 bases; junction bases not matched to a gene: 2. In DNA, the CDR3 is TGTGCCTGGAGTGTGCTAGCGGGTAGCACAGATACGCAGTATTTT. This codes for CAWSVLAGSTDTQYF.

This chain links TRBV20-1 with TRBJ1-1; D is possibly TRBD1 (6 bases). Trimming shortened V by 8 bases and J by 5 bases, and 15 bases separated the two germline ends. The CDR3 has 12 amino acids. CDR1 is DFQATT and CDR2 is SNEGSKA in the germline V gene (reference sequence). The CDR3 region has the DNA TGCAGTCACAACAGGGCTAGGACTGAAGCTTTCTTT. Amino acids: CSHNRARTEAFF.

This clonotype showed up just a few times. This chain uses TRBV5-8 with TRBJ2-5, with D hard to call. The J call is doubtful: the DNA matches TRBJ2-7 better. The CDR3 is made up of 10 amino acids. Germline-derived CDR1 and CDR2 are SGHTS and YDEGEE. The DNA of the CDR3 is TGTGCCAGCAGCTTGCCCGAGCAGTACTTC. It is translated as CASSLPEQYF.

For the CDR3, the DNA is TGTGCCAGCACCCGACAGGGACAAAATGGCTACACCTTC. Protein sequence: CASTRQGQNGYTF. V is TRBV28 and J is TRBJ1-2; the match to TRBD1 covers 7 bases. Trimming took 7 bases from V and 6 from J; bases not matched to a gene: 8. CDR1 and CDR2 (germline): MDHEN, SYDVKM. This CDR3 comprises 13 residues.

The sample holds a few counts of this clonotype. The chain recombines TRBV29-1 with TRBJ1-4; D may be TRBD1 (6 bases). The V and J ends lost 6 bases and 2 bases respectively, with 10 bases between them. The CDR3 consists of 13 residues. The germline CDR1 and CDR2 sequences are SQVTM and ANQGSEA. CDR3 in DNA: TGCAGCGTCGGGGGCAAGACTAATGAAAAACTGTTTTTT. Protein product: CSVGGKTNEKLFF.

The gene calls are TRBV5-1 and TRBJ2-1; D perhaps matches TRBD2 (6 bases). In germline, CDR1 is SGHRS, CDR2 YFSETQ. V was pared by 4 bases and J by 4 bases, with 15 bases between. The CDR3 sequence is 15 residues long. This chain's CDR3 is CASSTRLVSYNEQFF. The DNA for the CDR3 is TGCGCCAGCAGCACCCGACTAGTTTCTTACAATGAGCAGTTCTTC.

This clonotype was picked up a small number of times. The CDR3 reads CASGGGLRGYEQYF. In DNA, the CDR3 is TGTGCCAGCGGGGGGGGCTTGAGGGGCTACGAGCAGTACTTC. The chain employs TRBV27 and TRBJ2-7; D may be TRBD2 (7 bases). The CDR3 runs 14 residues. Germline V gene data show CDR1 as MNHEY and CDR2 as SMNVEV (reference sequence). The ends were cut back, 8 bases at V and 3 bases at J, with 17 bases in the middle.

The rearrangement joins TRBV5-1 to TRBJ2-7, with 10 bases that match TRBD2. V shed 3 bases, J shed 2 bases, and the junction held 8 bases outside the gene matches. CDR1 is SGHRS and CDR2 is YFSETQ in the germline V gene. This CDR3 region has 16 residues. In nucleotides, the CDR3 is TGCGCCAGCAGCTCTTTCCCCAGCGGGGGGGCCTACGAGCAGTACTTC. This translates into CASSSFPSGGAYEQYF.

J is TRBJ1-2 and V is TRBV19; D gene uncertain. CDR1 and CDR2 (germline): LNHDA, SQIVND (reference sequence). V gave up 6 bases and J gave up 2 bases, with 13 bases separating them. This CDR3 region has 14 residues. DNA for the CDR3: TGTGCCAGTAGCCCCGTATCCGTCAACTATGGCTACACCTTC. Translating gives CASSPVSVNYGYTF.